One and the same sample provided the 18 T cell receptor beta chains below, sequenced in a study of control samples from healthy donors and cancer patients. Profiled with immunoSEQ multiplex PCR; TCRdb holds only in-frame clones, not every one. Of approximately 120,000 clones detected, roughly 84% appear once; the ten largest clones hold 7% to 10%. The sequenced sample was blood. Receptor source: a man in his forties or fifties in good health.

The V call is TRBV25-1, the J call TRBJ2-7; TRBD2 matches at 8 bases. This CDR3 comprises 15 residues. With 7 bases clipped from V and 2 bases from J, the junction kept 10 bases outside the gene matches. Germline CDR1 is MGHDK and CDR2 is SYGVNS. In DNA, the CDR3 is TGTGCCAGCAAACAAATAGCGGGGAGGCCCTACGAGCAGTACTTC. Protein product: CASKQIAGRPYEQYF.

This CDR3 reads CASSGQGNTEAFF. The CDR3, as DNA: TGTGCCAGCAGCGGACAGGGGAACACTGAAGCTTTCTTT. The V gene is TRBV11-3, the J gene TRBJ1-1; 8 nucleotides align to TRBD1. V shed 5 bases and J 1 base; nucleotides not matched to a gene: 0. The V gene's germline CDR1 is SGHNT and CDR2 YENEEA. The CDR3 sequence is 13 residues long.

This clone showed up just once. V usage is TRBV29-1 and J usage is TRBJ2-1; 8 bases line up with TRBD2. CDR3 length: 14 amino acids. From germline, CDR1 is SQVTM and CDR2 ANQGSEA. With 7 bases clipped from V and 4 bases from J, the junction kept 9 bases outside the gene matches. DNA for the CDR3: TGCAGCGGAACCGGGACTAGGGTTTACAATGAGCAGTTCTTC. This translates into CSGTGTRVYNEQFF.

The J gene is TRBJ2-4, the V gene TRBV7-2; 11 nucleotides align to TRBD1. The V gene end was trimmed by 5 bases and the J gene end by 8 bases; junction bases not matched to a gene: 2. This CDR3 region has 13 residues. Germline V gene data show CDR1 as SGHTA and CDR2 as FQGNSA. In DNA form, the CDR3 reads TGTGCCAGCAGCAGGGACAGGGGGTACATTCAGTACTTC. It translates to CASSRDRGYIQYF. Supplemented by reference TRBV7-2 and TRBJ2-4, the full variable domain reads GAGVSQSPSNKVTEKGKDVELRCDPISGHTALYWYRQSLGQGLEFLIYFQGNSAPDKSGLPSDRFSAERTGGSVSTLTIQRTQQEDSAVYLCASSRDRGYIQYFGAGTRLSVL.

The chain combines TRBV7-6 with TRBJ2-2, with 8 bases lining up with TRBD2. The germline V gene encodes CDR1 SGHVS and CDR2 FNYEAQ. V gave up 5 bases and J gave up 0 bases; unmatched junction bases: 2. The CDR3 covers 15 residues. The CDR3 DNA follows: TGTGCCAGCAGCCCGACTAGCGCGAACACCGGGGAGCTGTTTTTT. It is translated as CASSPTSANTGELFF.

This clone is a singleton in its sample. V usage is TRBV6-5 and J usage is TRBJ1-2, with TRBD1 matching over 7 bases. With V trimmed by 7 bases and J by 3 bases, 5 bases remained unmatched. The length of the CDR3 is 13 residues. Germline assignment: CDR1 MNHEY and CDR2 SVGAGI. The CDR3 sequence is CASKGAQDYGYTF. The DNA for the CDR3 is TGTGCCAGCAAGGGGGCACAGGACTATGGCTACACCTTC.

Here the CDR3 DNA reads TGTGCCAGCAGTGAATGGTACTCGGGATCTGGCCTCAATGAGCAGTTCTTC. As protein: CASSEWYSGSGLNEQFF. This chain links TRBV25-1 with TRBJ2-1, with D perhaps matching TRBD2 (5 bases). Trimming cost V 1 base and J 6 bases, with 19 bases left between them. Germline CDR1 is MGHDK and CDR2 is SYGVNS. The length of the CDR3 is 17 residues.

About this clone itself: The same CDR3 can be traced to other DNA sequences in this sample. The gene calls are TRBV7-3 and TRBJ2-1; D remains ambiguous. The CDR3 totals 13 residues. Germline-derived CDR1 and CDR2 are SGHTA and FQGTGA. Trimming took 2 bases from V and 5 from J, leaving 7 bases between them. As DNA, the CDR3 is TGTGCCAGCAGCTTAGATCGCCACAATGAGCAGTTCTTC. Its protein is CASSLDRHNEQFF.

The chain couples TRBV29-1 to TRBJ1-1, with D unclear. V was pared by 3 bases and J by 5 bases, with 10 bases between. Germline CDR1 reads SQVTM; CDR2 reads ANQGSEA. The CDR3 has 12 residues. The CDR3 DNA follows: TGCAGCGTTGATACCGGGTATACTGAAGCTTTCTTT. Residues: CSVDTGYTEAFF.

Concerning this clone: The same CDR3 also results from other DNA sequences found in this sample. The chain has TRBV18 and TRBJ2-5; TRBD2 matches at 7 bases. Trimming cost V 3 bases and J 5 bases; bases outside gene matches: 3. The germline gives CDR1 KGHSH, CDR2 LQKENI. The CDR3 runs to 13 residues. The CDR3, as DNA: TGTGCCAGCTCACCGGGAGGGCCCGAGACCCAGTACTTC. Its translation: CASSPGGPETQYF.

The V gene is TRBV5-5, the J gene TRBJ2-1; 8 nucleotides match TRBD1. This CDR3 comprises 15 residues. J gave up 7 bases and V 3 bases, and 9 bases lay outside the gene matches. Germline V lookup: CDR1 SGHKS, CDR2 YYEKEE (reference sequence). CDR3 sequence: CASSSWTGKGNEQFF. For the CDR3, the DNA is TGTGCCAGCAGCTCCTGGACAGGGAAAGGGAATGAGCAGTTCTTC.

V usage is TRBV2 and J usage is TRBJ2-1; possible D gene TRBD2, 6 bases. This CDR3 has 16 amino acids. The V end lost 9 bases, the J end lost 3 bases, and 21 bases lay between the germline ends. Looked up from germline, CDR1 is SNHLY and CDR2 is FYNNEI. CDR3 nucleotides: TGTGCCAGTCGAGGGGCAGGAGGGTTCCGCTACAATGAGCAGTTCTTC. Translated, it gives CASRGAGGFRYNEQFF.

In DNA, the CDR3 is TGTGCCAGCAGCCCTGGGAGGTACGAGCAGTACTTC. This codes for CASSPGRYEQYF. The chain combines TRBV6-6 with TRBJ2-7; D is possibly TRBD2 (6 bases). CDR1 is MNHNY, CDR2 SVGAGI, per germline (reference sequence). The CDR3 has 12 amino acids. Between the trimmed V and J ends, which lost 6 bases and 4 bases, there was a span of 10 bases.

This CDR3 is CASSRSASGDTQYF. CDR3 coding DNA: TGTGCCAGCAGCCGGTCGGCTAGTGGGGATACGCAGTATTTT. The chain combines TRBV16 with TRBJ2-3; no clear D. The CDR3 covers 14 residues. V lost 4 bases and J lost 6, with 14 bases in between. Germline V lookup: CDR1 KGHSY, CDR2 FQNENV.

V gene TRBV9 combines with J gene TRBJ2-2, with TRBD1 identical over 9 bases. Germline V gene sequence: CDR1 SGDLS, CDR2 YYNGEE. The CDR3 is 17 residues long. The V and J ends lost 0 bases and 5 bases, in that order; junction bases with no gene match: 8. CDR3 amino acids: CASSVAAQGARTGELFF. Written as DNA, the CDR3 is TGTGCCAGCAGCGTAGCTGCACAGGGGGCGAGGACCGGGGAGCTGTTTTTT.

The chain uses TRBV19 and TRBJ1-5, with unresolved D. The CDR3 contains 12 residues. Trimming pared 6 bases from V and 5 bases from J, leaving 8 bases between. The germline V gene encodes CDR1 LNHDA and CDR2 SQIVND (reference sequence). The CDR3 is CASSITDQPQHF. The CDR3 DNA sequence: TGTGCCAGTAGCATCACAGATCAGCCCCAGCATTTT.

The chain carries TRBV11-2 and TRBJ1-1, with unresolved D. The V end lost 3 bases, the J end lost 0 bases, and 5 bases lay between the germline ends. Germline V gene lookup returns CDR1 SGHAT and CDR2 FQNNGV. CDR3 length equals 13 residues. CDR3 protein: CASSLGMNTEAFF. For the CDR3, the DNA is TGTGCCAGCAGCTTGGGCATGAACACTGAAGCTTTCTTT. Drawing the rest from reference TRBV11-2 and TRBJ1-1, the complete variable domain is EAGVAQSPRYKIIEKRQSVAFWCNPISGHATLYWYQQILGQGPKLLIQFQNNGVVDDSQLPKDRFSAERLKGVDSTLKIQPAKLEDSAVYLCASSLGMNTEAFFGQGTRLTVV.

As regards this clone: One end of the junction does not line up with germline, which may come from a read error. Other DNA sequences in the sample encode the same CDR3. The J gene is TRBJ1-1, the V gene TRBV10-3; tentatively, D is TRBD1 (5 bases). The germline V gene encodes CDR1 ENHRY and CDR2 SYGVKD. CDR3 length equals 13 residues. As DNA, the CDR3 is TGTGCCATCATGCAAGGGGCGCGTACTGAGGCTTTCTTT. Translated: CAIMQGARTEAFF.